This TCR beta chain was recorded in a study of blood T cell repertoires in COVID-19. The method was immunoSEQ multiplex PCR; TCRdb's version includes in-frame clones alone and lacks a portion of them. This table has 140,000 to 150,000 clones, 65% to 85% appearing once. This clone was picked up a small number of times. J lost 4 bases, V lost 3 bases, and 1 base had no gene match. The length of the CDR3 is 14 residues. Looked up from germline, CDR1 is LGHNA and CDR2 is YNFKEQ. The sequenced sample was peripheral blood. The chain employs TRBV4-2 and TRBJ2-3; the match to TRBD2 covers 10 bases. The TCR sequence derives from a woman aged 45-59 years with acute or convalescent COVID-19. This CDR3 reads CASSQGTSADTQYF. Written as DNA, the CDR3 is TGTGCCAGCAGCCAGGGGACTAGCGCAGATACGCAGTATTTT.